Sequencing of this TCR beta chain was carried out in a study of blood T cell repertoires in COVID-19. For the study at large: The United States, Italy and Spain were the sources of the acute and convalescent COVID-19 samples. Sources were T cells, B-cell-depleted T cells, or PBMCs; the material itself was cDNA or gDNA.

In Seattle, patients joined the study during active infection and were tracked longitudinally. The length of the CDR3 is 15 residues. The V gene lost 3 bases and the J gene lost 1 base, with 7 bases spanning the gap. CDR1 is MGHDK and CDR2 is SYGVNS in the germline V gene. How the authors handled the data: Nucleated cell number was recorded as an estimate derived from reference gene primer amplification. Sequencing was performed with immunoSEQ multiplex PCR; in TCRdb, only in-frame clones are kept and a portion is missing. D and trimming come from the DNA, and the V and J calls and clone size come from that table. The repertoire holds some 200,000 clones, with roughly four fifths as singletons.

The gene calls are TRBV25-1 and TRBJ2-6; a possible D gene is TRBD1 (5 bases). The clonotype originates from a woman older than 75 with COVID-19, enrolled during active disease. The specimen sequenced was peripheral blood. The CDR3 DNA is TGTGCCAGCAGTGACGGACAATCTGGGGCCAACGTCCTGACTTTC. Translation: CASSDGQSGANVLTF.